The rows below give T cell receptor beta chains drawn from one sample of a study of blood T cell repertoires in COVID-19. Assay used: immunoSEQ multiplex PCR; TCRdb lists only in-frame clones, some missing. The table shows fewer than 250,000 clones, with around 86% occurring only once. Material: peripheral blood. These receptors all come from a man in his fifties or sixties with COVID-19, enrolled during active disease. The CDR3 runs from the conserved cysteine through the conserved F or W. The D gene is left open where the match is weak. Clone size is stated in some rows and not others, as once, few, many or a class when expanded.

d_call: TRBD2; clone_size: NA; v_call: TRBV5-1; j_call: TRBJ2-7; cdr3_nt: TGCGCCAGCAGCCGACTAGCGGGTCTATACGAGCAGTACTTC; cdr3_aa: CASSRLAGLYEQYF
d_call: NA; clone_size: NA; v_call: TRBV19; j_call: TRBJ1-5; cdr3_nt: TGTGCCAGTAGTAGCGCCCCAGGGGTTGATCAGCCCCAGCATTTT; cdr3_aa: CASSSAPGVDQPQHF
d_call: NA; clone_size: NA; v_call: TRBV6-6; j_call: TRBJ1-1; cdr3_nt: TGTGCCAGCAGGGGACACCCAAACACTGAAGCTTTCTTT; cdr3_aa: CASRGHPNTEAFF
d_call: NA; clone_size: NA; v_call: TRBV6-2/TRBV6-3; j_call: TRBJ1-5; cdr3_nt: TGTGCCAGCAGTTCCGCAGGGATCATGAGCAATCAGCCCCAGCATTTT; cdr3_aa: CASSSAGIMSNQPQHF
d_call: NA; clone_size: NA; v_call: TRBV19; j_call: TRBJ1-1; cdr3_nt: TGTGCCAGTACCAAGGGAGTCAGGCGTACTGAAGCTTTCTTT; cdr3_aa: CASTKGVRRTEAFF
d_call: TRBD1; clone_size: NA; v_call: TRBV19; j_call: TRBJ2-3; cdr3_nt: TGTGCCAGTAGTCTCGGACAGGGCTACACAGATACGCAGTATTTT; cdr3_aa: CASSLGQGYTDTQYF
d_call: TRBD1; clone_size: NA; v_call: TRBV13; j_call: TRBJ1-1; cdr3_nt: TGTGCCAGCAGCGGTGACAGGGAGGTGGGAGCTTTCTTT; cdr3_aa: CASSGDREVGAFF
d_call: TRBD1; clone_size: NA; v_call: TRBV5-5; j_call: TRBJ2-7; cdr3_nt: TGTGCCAGCAGCTTGGTTTGGGACAGGAGCTCCTACGAGCAGTACTTC; cdr3_aa: CASSLVWDRSSYEQYF
d_call: NA; clone_size: NA; v_call: TRBV18; j_call: TRBJ1-1; cdr3_nt: TGTGCCAGCTCGATAGAAAACACTGAAGCTTTCTTT; cdr3_aa: CASSIENTEAFF
d_call: NA; clone_size: few; v_call: TRBV5-1; j_call: TRBJ2-5; cdr3_nt: TGCGCCAGCAGGGCGGCGGGACCGAGGGAAGAGACCCAGTACTTC; cdr3_aa: CASRAAGPREETQYF
d_call: NA; clone_size: NA; v_call: TRBV28; j_call: TRBJ1-1; cdr3_nt: TGTGCCAGCATTACCGGCGACTCCCTTGAAGCTTTCTTT; cdr3_aa: CASITGDSLEAFF
d_call: NA; clone_size: NA; v_call: TRBV10-2; j_call: TRBJ1-1; cdr3_nt: TGCGCCAGCGGGGCAACACCGAACACTGAAGCTTTCTTT; cdr3_aa: CASGATPNTEAFF
d_call: NA; clone_size: NA; v_call: TRBV6-2/TRBV6-3; j_call: TRBJ2-7; cdr3_nt: TGTGCCAGCAGTTACGTCCATGAGCAGTACTTC; cdr3_aa: CASSYVHEQYF
d_call: NA; clone_size: once; v_call: TRBV19; j_call: TRBJ1-6; cdr3_nt: TGTGCCACTGCTAGCGGGTATAATTCACCCCTCCACTTT; cdr3_aa: CATASGYNSPLHF
d_call: TRBD2; clone_size: NA; v_call: TRBV5-1; j_call: TRBJ2-7; cdr3_nt: TGCGCCAGCAGAACGACTAGCGGAACCTACGAGCAGTACTTC; cdr3_aa: CASRTTSGTYEQYF
d_call: NA; clone_size: NA; v_call: TRBV5-1; j_call: TRBJ2-1; cdr3_nt: TGCGCCAGTGAACAGGGCTTCGGTGAGCAGTTCTTC; cdr3_aa: CASEQGFGEQFF
d_call: NA; clone_size: NA; v_call: TRBV13; j_call: TRBJ2-7; cdr3_nt: TGTGCCAGCAGCCCGTCCGGGGGCGAGCAGTACTTC; cdr3_aa: CASSPSGGEQYF
d_call: TRBD1; clone_size: NA; v_call: TRBV24-1; j_call: TRBJ2-2; cdr3_nt: TGTGCCACCAGTGATTTGAAGGGTCCGGACAGGGGGATTTTT; cdr3_aa: CATSDLKGPDRGIF
d_call: TRBD1; clone_size: once; v_call: TRBV7-2; j_call: TRBJ2-7; cdr3_nt: TGTGCCAGCAGCTTAGTAGGGGGACAGGGGTACGAGCAGTACTTC; cdr3_aa: CASSLVGGQGYEQYF
d_call: TRBD2; clone_size: NA; v_call: TRBV9; j_call: TRBJ2-2; cdr3_nt: TGTGCCAGCAGCGTAGGCTGGACTAGCGGGACCGGGGAGCTGTTTTTT; cdr3_aa: CASSVGWTSGTGELFF
d_call: TRBD1; clone_size: NA; v_call: TRBV19; j_call: TRBJ2-3; cdr3_nt: TGTGCCAGTAGTATAGGGGACAGAGTTAAGGGGGATACGCAGTATTTT; cdr3_aa: CASSIGDRVKGDTQYF
d_call: NA; clone_size: NA; v_call: TRBV29-1; j_call: TRBJ2-3; cdr3_nt: TGCAGCCTCGGAGACACAGATACGCAGTATTTT; cdr3_aa: CSLGDTDTQYF
d_call: NA; clone_size: NA; v_call: TRBV6-2/TRBV6-3; j_call: TRBJ1-2; cdr3_nt: TGTGCCAGCAGTCACCCGGACTTGGGAGCGGGTTATGGCTACACCTTC; cdr3_aa: CASSHPDLGAGYGYTF
d_call: TRBD1; clone_size: NA; v_call: TRBV12-3/TRBV12-4; j_call: TRBJ1-2; cdr3_nt: TGTGCCAGCAGTGCGGACAGGGCAGGCTACACCTTC; cdr3_aa: CASSADRAGYTF
d_call: TRBD1; clone_size: NA; v_call: TRBV7-9; j_call: TRBJ1-1; cdr3_nt: TGTGCCAGCAGCTTGACAGGGACTGAAGCTTTCTTT; cdr3_aa: CASSLTGTEAFF
d_call: TRBD2; clone_size: NA; v_call: TRBV28; j_call: TRBJ2-2; cdr3_nt: TGTGCCAGCAGTCCGGGACTAGCGGGCACCGGGGAGCTGTTTTTT; cdr3_aa: CASSPGLAGTGELFF
d_call: NA; clone_size: NA; v_call: TRBV14; j_call: TRBJ1-6; cdr3_nt: TGTGCCAGCAGCCAAGATCTGCCAGGGGAATTCACCCTCCACTTT; cdr3_aa: CASSQDLPGEFTLHF
d_call: TRBD2; clone_size: NA; v_call: TRBV7-6; j_call: TRBJ2-2; cdr3_nt: TGTGCCGGCGCGGGAGCGGGAGGGGGCACCGGGGAGCTGTTTTTT; cdr3_aa: CAGAGAGGGTGELFF